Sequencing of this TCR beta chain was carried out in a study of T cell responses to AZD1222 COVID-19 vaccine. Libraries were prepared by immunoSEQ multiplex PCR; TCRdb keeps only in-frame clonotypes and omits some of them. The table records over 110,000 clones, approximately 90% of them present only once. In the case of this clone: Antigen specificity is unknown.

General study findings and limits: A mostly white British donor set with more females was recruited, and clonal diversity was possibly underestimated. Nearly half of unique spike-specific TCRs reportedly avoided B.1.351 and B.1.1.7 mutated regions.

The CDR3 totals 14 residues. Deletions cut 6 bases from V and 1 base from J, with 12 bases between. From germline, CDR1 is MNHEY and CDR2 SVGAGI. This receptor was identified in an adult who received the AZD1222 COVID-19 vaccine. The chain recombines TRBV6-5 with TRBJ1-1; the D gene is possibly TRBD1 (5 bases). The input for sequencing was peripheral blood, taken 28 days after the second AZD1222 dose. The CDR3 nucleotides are TGTGCCAGCAGCCAACCGGGACGGAACACTGAAGCTTTCTTT. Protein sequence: CASSQPGRNTEAFF.